This T cell receptor (beta chain) was sequenced in a study of tumor-infiltrating lymphocytes in oesophageal squamous cell carcinoma. MiXCR was run by TCRdb on the PCR reads, yielding one entry per CDR3 protein. There are around 6,200 distinct CDR3 sequences in the sample; more than 14% occur only once, and over 15% lies in the top ten. The CDR3 comprises 14 residues, both ends counted. In regard to this clonotype: No conserved phenylalanine or tryptophan ends this CDR3, so it is likely a read error. The DNA is left out, because the CDR3 cannot be placed on it with certainty; the CDR3 is given as TCRdb lists it.

The V gene is TRBV12-3 or TRBV12-4, the J gene TRBJ2-5; the table names TRBD1, a call not compared with the DNA. This sequence was found in a male donor with esophageal squamous cell carcinoma. Sequenced material: esophageal tumor tissue. The CDR3 spells CASSQGNSPLHFGN.